Below, 29 T cell receptor beta chains from the same sample are listed, as sequenced in a study of graft-versus-host responses after intestinal transplantation. The repertoire was sequenced with immunoSEQ multiplex PCR; TCRdb's copy has only in-frame clones and lacks some. Of about 100,000 clones in the sample, about 90% are singletons; the top ten hold over 0.75%. These receptors' targets are unknown. The specimen was unstimulated CD4+ T cells sorted from spleen or lymph node cells, collected before transplant. The receptors shown here come from a human donor who was the organ donor for an intestinal transplant.

The rearrangement uses TRBV20-1 and TRBJ2-7, with D hard to call. V was trimmed by 6 bases and J by 3 bases, leaving 6 bases between them. CDR3 length equals 10 residues. CDR1 is DFQATT, CDR2 SNEGSKA, per germline (reference sequence). CDR3 region: CSAGNYEQYF. CDR3 in DNA: TGCAGTGCCGGAAACTACGAGCAGTACTTC.

CDR3 in amino acids: CASSLLSGLGEKLFF. The CDR3 nucleotides read TGCGCCAGCAGCTTGTTGTCGGGTTTAGGCGAAAAACTGTTTTTT. This sequence joins TRBV5-1 and TRBJ1-4; D unclear. CDR3 length: 15 residues. Germline CDR1 reads SGHRS; CDR2 reads YFSETQ. Between the trimmed V and J ends, which lost 1 base and 8 bases, there was a span of 15 bases.

Of note for this clone: At the DNA level, this CDR3 is encoded by other sequences in the same sample as well. The rearrangement uses TRBV28 and TRBJ1-5; tentatively, D is TRBD1 (5 bases). Germline V gene data show CDR1 as MDHEN and CDR2 as SYDVKM. This CDR3 has 15 residues. Trimming cost V 1 base and J 2 bases, with 9 bases left between them. The CDR3 region is CASSLSGGGNQPQHF. CDR3 sequence (DNA): TGTGCCAGCAGTTTATCGGGGGGTGGCAATCAGCCCCAGCATTTT.

J is TRBJ2-7 and V is TRBV11-2; D unresolved. The CDR3 contains 12 residues. The V gene's germline CDR1 is SGHAT and CDR2 FQNNGV. Trimming took 5 bases from V and 0 from J, leaving 5 bases between them. The CDR3 region is CASSPVSYEQYF. The CDR3 coding sequence is TGTGCCAGCAGCCCTGTCTCCTACGAGCAGTACTTC.

The V and J genes are TRBV7-3 and TRBJ2-2, with 9 bases identical to TRBD1. The CDR3 length is 15 residues. The V segment lost 2 bases and the J segment 6 bases; nucleotides outside the gene matches: 4. Germline V CDR1 and CDR2: SGHTA, FQGTGA. The CDR3 DNA follows: TGTGCCAGCAGCTTATTTGGACAGGGGTCCGGGGAGCTGTTTTTT. As protein: CASSLFGQGSGELFF.

The CDR3 nucleotides are TGTGCCAGCAGTTACGCGGAGATCTCTGGGGCCAACGTCCTGACTTTC. Amino acid sequence: CASSYAEISGANVLTF. This chain joins TRBV6-5 and TRBJ2-6; no firm D call. The germline gives CDR1 MNHEY, CDR2 SVGAGI. The germline V and J ends were trimmed by 2 bases and 0 bases, with 8 bases remaining between them. The CDR3 totals 16 residues.

About this clone itself: This CDR3 is also generated by other DNA sequences in the sample. V is TRBV28 and J is TRBJ1-4, with D unresolved. The CDR3 spans 10 residues. CDR1 and CDR2 from the germline V gene are MDHEN and SYDVKM. The V end was cut by 6 bases, the J end by 8 bases, with 4 bases between. The CDR3 spells CASRGEKLFF. For the CDR3, the DNA is TGTGCCAGCAGGGGCGAAAAACTGTTTTTT.

V and J are TRBV11-2 and TRBJ2-3; D unresolved. The CDR3 has 15 residues. The V gene's germline CDR1 is SGHAT and CDR2 FQNNGV. Trimming pared 3 bases from V and 4 bases from J, leaving 14 bases between. The DNA of the CDR3 is TGTGCCAGCAGCTTTGGGTCGAGCAGACCAGATACGCAGTATTTT. This sequence encodes CASSFGSSRPDTQYF.

The rearrangement joins TRBV11-3 to TRBJ1-1; a weak D match, TRBD1 (5 bases). CDR1 and CDR2 (germline): SGHNT, YENEEA. The CDR3 length is 15 residues. Trimming stripped 6 bases from V and 5 bases from J, with 19 bases between. The CDR3 bases are TGTGCCAGCAGACCCCACAGATCAGGGAGGACTGAAGCTTTCTTT. Translated, it gives CASRPHRSGRTEAFF.

This chain connects TRBV19 to TRBJ2-4; D perhaps matches TRBD2 (5 bases). The V gene's germline CDR1 is LNHDA and CDR2 SQIVND (reference sequence). CDR3 length: 16 residues. Between the trimmed V and J ends, which lost 3 bases and 3 bases, there was a span of 15 bases. The DNA for the CDR3 is TGTGCCAGTAGTATCTTGGGGAGCGGTGTCAAAAACATTCAGTACTTC. Amino acids: CASSILGSGVKNIQYF.

CDR3 protein: CASSSWGGRDTGELFF. In DNA, the CDR3 is TGTGCCAGCAGCTCCTGGGGGGGTCGGGACACCGGGGAGCTGTTTTTT. The chain has TRBV11-3 and TRBJ2-2; TRBD2 aligns across 7 bases. The V segment lost 4 bases and the J segment 3 bases; nucleotides outside the gene matches: 8. Germline CDR1 SGHNT, CDR2 YENEEA. This CDR3 has 16 residues.

V is TRBV28 and J is TRBJ2-2, with TRBD2 matching 10 bases. Per the germline V gene, CDR1 is MDHEN and CDR2 is SYDVKM. The V gene end was trimmed by 6 bases and the J gene end by 8 bases; junction bases not matched to a gene: 9. This CDR3 is built from 15 residues. The CDR3 sequence: CASRLAGVARGELFF. In DNA, the CDR3 is TGTGCCAGCAGGCTAGCGGGGGTGGCCCGGGGGGAGCTGTTTTTT.

The rearrangement links TRBV27 to TRBJ1-2; D is unclear. The V end lost 4 bases, the J end lost 5 bases, and 11 bases lay between the germline ends. Per the germline V gene, CDR1 is MNHEY and CDR2 is SMNVEV (reference sequence). The CDR3 loop spans 13 amino acids. CDR3 loop: CASSYGLEYGYTF. CDR3 nucleotides: TGTGCCAGCAGTTACGGCTTAGAATATGGCTACACCTTC.

The CDR3 reads CASSVLASGADTQYF. As DNA, the CDR3 is TGTGCCAGCAGTGTGTTGGCTAGCGGGGCAGATACGCAGTATTTT. The V gene is TRBV6-4, the J gene TRBJ2-3; 9 positions agree with TRBD2. The CDR3 extends over 15 amino acids. The germline V gene encodes CDR1 MRHNA and CDR2 SNTAGT. The J segment lost 4 bases and the V segment lost 4 bases, leaving 6 bases of the junction unmatched.

The V gene is TRBV6-1, the J gene TRBJ1-5; 9 bases match TRBD1. Germline V gene sequence: CDR1 MNHNS, CDR2 SASEGT. The CDR3 is made up of 14 amino acids. The ends lost 4 bases at V and 6 bases at J; junction bases unmatched: 4. CDR3 protein: CASSGGTGPQPQHF. The CDR3 nucleotides read TGTGCCAGCAGTGGGGGGACAGGGCCTCAGCCCCAGCATTTT.

The chain links TRBV2 to TRBJ1-1; D call uncertain. Deletions cut 7 bases from V and 6 bases from J, with 21 bases between. The CDR3 is 15 residues long. Germline values: CDR1 SNHLY, CDR2 FYNNEI. This CDR3 reads CASTEGLGVWAEAFF. The DNA of the CDR3 is TGTGCCAGCACCGAGGGTCTGGGAGTTTGGGCTGAAGCTTTCTTT.

V usage is TRBV15 and J usage is TRBJ2-7; the D gene is possibly TRBD2 (6 bases). Trimming removed 5 bases at V and 1 base at J, with 15 bases between. In germline, CDR1 is LNHNV, CDR2 YYDKDF (reference sequence). The length of the CDR3 is 15 residues. For the CDR3, the DNA is TGTGCCACCAGCGGAGGCGTGGGGAGGTCCTACGAGCAGTACTTC. Encoded protein: CATSGGVGRSYEQYF.

This clone was found once. The gene calls are TRBV5-4 and TRBJ1-4; 9 bases line up with TRBD1. The trim removed 4 bases at V and 7 bases at J, leaving 5 bases unmatched. CDR3 size: 14 residues. The germline V gene encodes CDR1 SGHNT and CDR2 YYREEE (reference sequence). In DNA form, the CDR3 reads TGTGCCAGCAGCCTGACAGGGGGTCGTGAAAAACTGTTTTTT. It specifies CASSLTGGREKLFF.

The V and J genes are TRBV5-1 and TRBJ1-3, with D perhaps matching TRBD1 (5 bases). Trimming left V 5 bases short and J 8 bases short, with 20 bases between. This CDR3 has 15 amino acids. Germline CDR1 SGHRS, CDR2 YFSETQ. CDR3 sequence (DNA): TGCGCCAGCAGGGCCGGGGACGCTCACGGGGACACCATATATTTT. Protein product: CASRAGDAHGDTIYF.

The chain has TRBV15 and TRBJ2-5; 8 bases align to TRBD2. Gene TRBJ2-7 matches the end of the DNA better, so the J call may be wrong. This CDR3 is built from 18 residues. In germline, CDR1 is LNHNV, CDR2 YYDKDF (reference sequence). The CDR3 is CATSPTRGGLRGSYEQYF. CDR3 coding DNA: TGTGCCACCAGCCCTACACGGGGGGGCCTACGAGGTTCCTACGAGCAGTACTTC.

The chain combines TRBV15 with TRBJ1-5; 7 positions agree with TRBD1. The germline V gene encodes CDR1 LNHNV and CDR2 YYDKDF (reference sequence). The CDR3 runs 16 residues. Unmatched junction bases numbered 10, after V lost 5 bases and J lost 3 bases. CDR3 protein: CATSFGTENLNQPQHF. For the CDR3, the DNA is TGTGCCACCAGCTTCGGGACAGAGAACCTCAATCAGCCCCAGCATTTT.

The V and J genes are TRBV28 and TRBJ1-5; perhaps TRBD1 as D (6 bases). Between the trimmed V and J ends, which lost 7 bases and 11 bases, there was a span of 18 bases. The CDR3 has 13 residues. The germline gives CDR1 MDHEN, CDR2 SYDVKM. CDR3 bases: TGTGCCAGCAAGGAACAGGGCCGTTGGGCCCAGCATTTT. The encoded protein is CASKEQGRWAQHF.

The rearrangement joins TRBV5-6 to TRBJ2-7; tentative D call: TRBD1 (6 bases). The CDR3 spans 14 residues. Trimming stripped 4 bases from V and 3 bases from J, with 14 bases between. The germline V gene encodes CDR1 SGHDT and CDR2 YYEEEE. The CDR3 DNA follows: TGTGCCAGCAGCCCGGACAGAAGTCTCTACGAGCAGTACTTC. Translated, it gives CASSPDRSLYEQYF.

The J gene is TRBJ2-5, the V gene TRBV5-1; TRBD2 aligns across 13 bases. V gave up 1 base and J gave up 5 bases; unmatched junction bases: 2. The CDR3 length is 15 residues. Per germline, CDR1 SGHRS and CDR2 YFSETQ. The CDR3 reads CASSLTSGGAETQYF. CDR3 bases: TGCGCCAGCAGCTTGACTAGCGGGGGGGCGGAGACCCAGTACTTC.

CDR3: CASTDPFIYGGYTF. In nucleotides, the CDR3 is TGTGCCAGCACCGACCCGTTCATCTATGGAGGCTACACCTTC. The rearrangement links TRBV28 to TRBJ1-2; D unclear. V shed 7 bases and J shed 8 bases, with 20 bases lying between them. Germline values: CDR1 MDHEN, CDR2 SYDVKM. The CDR3 covers 14 residues.

The V call is TRBV28, the J call TRBJ1-1; possible D gene TRBD1, 5 bases. The germline gives CDR1 MDHEN, CDR2 SYDVKM. The CDR3 loop spans 15 amino acids. Trimming left V 4 bases short and J 3 bases short, with 15 bases between. The DNA of the CDR3 is TGTGCCAGCAGTTCCGACGGGGCTGGGGACACTGAAGCTTTCTTT. It is translated as CASSSDGAGDTEAFF.

The V and J genes are TRBV9 and TRBJ2-1; 7 bases map to TRBD1. Germline lookup yields CDR1 SGDLS and CDR2 YYNGEE. V was pared by 6 bases and J by 6 bases, with 15 bases of the junction left unmatched. The CDR3 is made up of 16 amino acids. CDR3 DNA: TGTGCCAGCACCCCCAAGACAGGGATTGGACTCAATGAGCAGTTCTTC. Amino acid sequence: CASTPKTGIGLNEQFF.

The chain couples TRBV19 to TRBJ1-6; 10 bases are shared with TRBD1. Germline V gives CDR1 LNHDA, CDR2 SQIVND (reference sequence). Unmatched junction bases numbered 5, after V lost 5 bases and J lost 10 bases. This CDR3 is built from 14 residues. The CDR3 nucleotides are TGTGCCAGTAGTGGACAGGGGGTTGGATCACCCCTCCACTTT. Protein sequence: CASSGQGVGSPLHF. Supplemented by reference TRBV19 and TRBJ1-6, the full variable domain reads DGGITQSPKYLFRKEGQNVTLSCEQNLNHDAMYWYRQDPGQGLRLIYYSQIVNDFQKGDIAEGYSVSREKKESFPLTVTSAQKNPTAFYLCASSGQGVGSPLHFGNGTRLTVT.

This clone came up once. Other nucleotide sequences in the sample specify the same CDR3. J is TRBJ1-5 and V is TRBV5-1; tentatively, D is TRBD1 (5 bases). Germline CDR1 reads SGHRS; CDR2 reads YFSETQ. The V end was cut by 0 bases, the J end by 2 bases, with 6 bases between. The CDR3 runs 14 residues. CDR3 DNA sequence: TGCGCCAGCAGCTTGGAAGGGGGCAATCAGCCCCAGCATTTT. This sequence encodes CASSLEGGNQPQHF.